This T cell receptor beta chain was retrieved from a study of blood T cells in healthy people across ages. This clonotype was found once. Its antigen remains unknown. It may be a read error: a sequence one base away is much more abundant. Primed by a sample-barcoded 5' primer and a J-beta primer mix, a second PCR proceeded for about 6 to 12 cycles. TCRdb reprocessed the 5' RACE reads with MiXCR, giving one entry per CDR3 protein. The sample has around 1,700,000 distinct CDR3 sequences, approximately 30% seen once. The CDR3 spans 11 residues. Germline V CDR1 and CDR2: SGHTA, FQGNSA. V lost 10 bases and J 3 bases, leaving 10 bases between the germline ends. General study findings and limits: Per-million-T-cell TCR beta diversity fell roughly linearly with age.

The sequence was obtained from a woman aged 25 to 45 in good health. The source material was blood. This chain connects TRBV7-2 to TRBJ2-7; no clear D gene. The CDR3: CATTTRYEQYF. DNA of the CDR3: TGTGCCACCACTACTCGCTACGAGCAGTACTTC.